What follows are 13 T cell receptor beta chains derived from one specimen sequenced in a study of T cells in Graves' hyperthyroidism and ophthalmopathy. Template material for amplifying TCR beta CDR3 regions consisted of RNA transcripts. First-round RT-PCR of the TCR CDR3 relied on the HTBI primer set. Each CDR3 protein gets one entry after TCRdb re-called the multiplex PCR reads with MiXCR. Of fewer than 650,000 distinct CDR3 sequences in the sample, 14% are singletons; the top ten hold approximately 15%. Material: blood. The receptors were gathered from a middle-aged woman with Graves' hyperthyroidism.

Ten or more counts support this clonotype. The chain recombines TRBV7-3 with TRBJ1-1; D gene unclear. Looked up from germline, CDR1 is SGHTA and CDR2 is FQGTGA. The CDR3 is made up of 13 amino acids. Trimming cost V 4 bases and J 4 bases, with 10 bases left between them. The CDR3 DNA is TGTGCCAGCAGCTCGAAGCAAACCACTGAAGCTTTCTTT. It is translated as CASSSKQTTEAFF.

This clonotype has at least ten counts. The CDR3 protein is CASTGESGRRPDTQYF. The CDR3 region has the DNA TGTGCCAGCACCGGAGAGAGCGGGAGGCGACCGGATACGCAGTATTTT. The V gene is TRBV6-1, the J gene TRBJ2-3; the match to TRBD2 covers 9 bases. CDR1 MNHNS and CDR2 SASEGT come from the germline V gene. The CDR3 extends over 16 amino acids. V trimming: 7 bases; J trimming: 6 bases; junction bases outside the gene matches: 14.

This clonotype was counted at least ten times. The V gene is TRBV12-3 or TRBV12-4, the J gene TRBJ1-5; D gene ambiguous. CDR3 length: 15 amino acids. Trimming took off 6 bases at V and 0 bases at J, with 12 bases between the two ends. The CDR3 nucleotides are TGTGCCAGCAGCACCAGACACATTAGCAATCAGCCCCAGCATTTT. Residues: CASSTRHISNQPQHF.

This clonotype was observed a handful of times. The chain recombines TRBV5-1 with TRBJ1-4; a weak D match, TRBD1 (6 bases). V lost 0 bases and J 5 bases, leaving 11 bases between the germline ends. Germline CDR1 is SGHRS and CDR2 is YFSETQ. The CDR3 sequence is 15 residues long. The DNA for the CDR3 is TGCGCCAGCAGCTTGGAATGGGGGCACAATGAAAAACTGTTTTTT. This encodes CASSLEWGHNEKLFF. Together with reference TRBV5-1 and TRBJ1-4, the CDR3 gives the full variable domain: KAGVTQTPRYLIKTRGQQVTLSCSPISGHRSVSWYQQTPGQGLQFLFEYFSETQRNKGNFPGRFSGRQFSNSRSEMNVSTLELGDSALYLCASSLEWGHNEKLFFGSGTQLSVL.

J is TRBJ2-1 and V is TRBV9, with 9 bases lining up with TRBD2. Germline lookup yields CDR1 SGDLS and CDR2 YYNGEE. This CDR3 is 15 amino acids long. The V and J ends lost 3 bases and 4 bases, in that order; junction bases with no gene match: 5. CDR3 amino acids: CASSASGIPYNEQFF. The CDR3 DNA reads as TGTGCCAGCAGCGCTAGCGGGATTCCATACAATGAGCAGTTCTTC.

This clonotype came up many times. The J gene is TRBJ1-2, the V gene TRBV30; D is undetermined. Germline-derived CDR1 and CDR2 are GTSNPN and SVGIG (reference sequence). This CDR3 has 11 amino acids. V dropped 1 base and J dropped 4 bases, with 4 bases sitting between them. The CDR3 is CAWSGTYGYTF. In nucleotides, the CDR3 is TGTGCCTGGAGTGGGACCTATGGCTACACCTTC.

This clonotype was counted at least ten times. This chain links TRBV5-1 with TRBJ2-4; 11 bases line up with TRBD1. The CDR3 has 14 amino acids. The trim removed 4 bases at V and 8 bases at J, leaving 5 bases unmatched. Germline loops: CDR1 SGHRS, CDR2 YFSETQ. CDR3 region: CASSPGTGGDIQYF. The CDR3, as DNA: TGCGCCAGCAGCCCCGGGACAGGGGGGGACATTCAGTACTTC.

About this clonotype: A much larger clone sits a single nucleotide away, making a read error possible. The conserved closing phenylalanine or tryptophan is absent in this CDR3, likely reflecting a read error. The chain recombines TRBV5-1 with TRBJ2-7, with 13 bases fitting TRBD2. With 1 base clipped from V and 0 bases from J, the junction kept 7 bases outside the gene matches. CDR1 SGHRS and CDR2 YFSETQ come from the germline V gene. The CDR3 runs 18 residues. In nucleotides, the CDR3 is TGCGCCAGCAGCTTGACTAGCGGGAGGGCCGGGTTCTCCTACGAGCAGTACTTA. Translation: CASSLTSGRAGFSYEQYL.

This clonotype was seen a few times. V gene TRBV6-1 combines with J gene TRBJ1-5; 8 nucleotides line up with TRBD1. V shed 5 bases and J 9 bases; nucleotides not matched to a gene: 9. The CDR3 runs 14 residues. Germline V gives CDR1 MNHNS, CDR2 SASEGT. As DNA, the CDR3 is TGTGCCAGCAGTTCATCGGACAGGGTCGGGCCCCAGCATTTT. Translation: CASSSSDRVGPQHF.

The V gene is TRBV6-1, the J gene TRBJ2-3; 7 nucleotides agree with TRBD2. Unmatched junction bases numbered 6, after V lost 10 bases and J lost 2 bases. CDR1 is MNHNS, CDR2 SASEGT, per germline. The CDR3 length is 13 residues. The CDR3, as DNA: TGTGCCAATAGGGACTACAACACAGATACGCAGTATTTT. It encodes CANRDYNTDTQYF.

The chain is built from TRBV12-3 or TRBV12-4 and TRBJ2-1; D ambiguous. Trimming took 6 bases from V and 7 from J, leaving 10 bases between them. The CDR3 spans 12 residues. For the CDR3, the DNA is TGTGCCAGCAGCTACACAGCGAATGAGCAGTTCTTC. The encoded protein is CASSYTANEQFF.

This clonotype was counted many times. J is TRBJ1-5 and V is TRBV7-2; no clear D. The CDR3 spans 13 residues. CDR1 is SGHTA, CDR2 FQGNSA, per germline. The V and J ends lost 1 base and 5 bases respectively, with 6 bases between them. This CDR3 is CASSLGVYQPQHF. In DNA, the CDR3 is TGTGCCAGCAGCTTAGGGGTATATCAGCCCCAGCATTTT.

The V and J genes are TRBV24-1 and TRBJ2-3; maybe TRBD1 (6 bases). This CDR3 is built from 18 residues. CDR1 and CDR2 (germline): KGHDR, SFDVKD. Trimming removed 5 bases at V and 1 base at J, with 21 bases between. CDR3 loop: CATSARTATDGGTDTQYF. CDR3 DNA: TGTGCCACCAGTGCAAGGACAGCTACCGACGGGGGCACAGATACGCAGTATTTT.